This TCR beta chain was profiled in a study of identical twins. This clonotype was seen only a few times. The antigen is undetermined. Overall study results and limits: While abundant cord blood beta clonotypes carried fewer insertions, memory repertoires showed no such pattern.

CDR3 length equals 15 residues. Germline V lookup: CDR1 MNHNS, CDR2 SASEGT. Trimming at V came to 5 bases and at J to 3 bases, leaving 6 bases not matched to a gene. Template switching supplied a universal primer site; unique molecular identifiers were carried on the cDNA. TCRdb re-called the 5' RACE reads through MiXCR, storing one row per CDR3 protein. The sample carries 420,000 or so distinct CDR3 sequences, around a sixth recorded once. V is TRBV6-1 and J is TRBJ2-2; 7 bases are a match to TRBD1. Specimen: naive T cells sorted from blood. The sequence was obtained from a man between 50 and 59 years old in good health. DNA for the CDR3: TGTGCCAGCAGTAGAGTAGGGGGCGACACCGGGGAGCTGTTTTTT. Translating gives CASSRVGGDTGELFF.